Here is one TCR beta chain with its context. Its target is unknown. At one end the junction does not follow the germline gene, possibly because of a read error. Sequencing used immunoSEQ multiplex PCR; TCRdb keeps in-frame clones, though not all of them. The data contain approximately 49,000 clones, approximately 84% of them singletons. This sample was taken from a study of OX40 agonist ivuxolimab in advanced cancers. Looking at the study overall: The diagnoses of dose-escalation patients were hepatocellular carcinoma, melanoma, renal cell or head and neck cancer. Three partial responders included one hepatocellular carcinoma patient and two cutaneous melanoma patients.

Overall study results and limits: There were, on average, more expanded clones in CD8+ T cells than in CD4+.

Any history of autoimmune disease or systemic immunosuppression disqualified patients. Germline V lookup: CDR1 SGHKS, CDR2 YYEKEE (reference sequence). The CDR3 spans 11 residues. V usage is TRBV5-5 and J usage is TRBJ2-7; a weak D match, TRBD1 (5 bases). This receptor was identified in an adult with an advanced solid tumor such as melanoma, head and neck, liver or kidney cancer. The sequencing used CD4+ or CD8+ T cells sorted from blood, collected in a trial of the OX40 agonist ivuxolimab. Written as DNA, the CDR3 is TGTGCCAGCAGCTTGCGATCCAGGGAAGCCTTC. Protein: CASSLRSREAF.